These 30 T cell receptor beta chains came from one sample sequenced in a study of cytomegalovirus exposure and HLA in healthy donors. Sequenced by immunoSEQ multiplex PCR; TCRdb stores in-frame clones only, minus some. The sample includes 300,000 to 450,000 clones, 86% of them seen just once. The sequencing sample was made of PBMCs. Every receptor here comes from a woman aged 18-29 years in good health and CMV-seronegative.

The chain is built from TRBV2 and TRBJ2-3, with D maybe TRBD2 (6 bases). Per germline, CDR1 SNHLY and CDR2 FYNNEI. The CDR3 runs 15 residues. Trimming left V 6 bases short and J 2 bases short, with 15 bases between. The CDR3 loop is CASSPGLAITDTQYF. In nucleotides, the CDR3 is TGTGCCAGCAGCCCGGGACTTGCTATCACAGATACGCAGTATTTT. Using reference TRBV2 and TRBJ2-3 for the parts outside the CDR3, the full variable domain is EPEVTQTPSHQVTQMGQEVILRCVPISNHLYFYWYRQILGQKVEFLVSFYNNEISEKSEIFDDQFSVERPDGSNFTLKIRSTKLEDSAMYFCASSPGLAITDTQYFGPGTRLTVL.

The chain carries TRBV7-9 and TRBJ1-2, with 9 nucleotides matching TRBD1. V lost 1 base to trimming and J lost 4 bases; unmatched junction nucleotides: 7. Per germline, CDR1 SEHNR and CDR2 FQNEAQ (reference sequence). This CDR3 contains 16 residues. The DNA for the CDR3 is TGTGCCAGCAGCTTAGGCTACAGGGGGCGAGGCTATGGCTACACCTTC. Translating gives CASSLGYRGRGYGYTF.

This chain uses TRBV7-8 with TRBJ2-3; 10 bases agree with TRBD2. With 1 base clipped from V and 2 bases from J, the junction kept 3 bases outside the gene matches. Per the germline V gene, CDR1 is SGHVS and CDR2 is FQNEAQ. The CDR3 contains 16 residues. This chain's CDR3 is CASSLGAGGITDTQYF. In DNA form, the CDR3 reads TGTGCCAGCAGCTTAGGAGCGGGAGGGATCACAGATACGCAGTATTTT.

As for this clone: Other DNA sequences within the sample encode an identical CDR3. The chain couples TRBV5-1 to TRBJ2-3, with TRBD2 identical over 10 bases. CDR3 length equals 16 residues. V shed 0 bases and J 6 bases; nucleotides not matched to a gene: 7. Germline V gene sequence: CDR1 SGHRS, CDR2 YFSETQ. The CDR3 reads CASSLGGLAGADTQYF. The CDR3 nucleotides read TGCGCCAGCAGCTTGGGCGGCCTAGCGGGAGCCGATACGCAGTATTTT. The variable domain in full, completed from reference TRBV5-1 and TRBJ2-3, reads KAGVTQTPRYLIKTRGQQVTLSCSPISGHRSVSWYQQTPGQGLQFLFEYFSETQRNKGNFPGRFSGRQFSNSRSEMNVSTLELGDSALYLCASSLGGLAGADTQYFGPGTRLTVL.

The chain uses TRBV7-9 and TRBJ1-2; tentative D call: TRBD1 (6 bases). The V gene lost 5 bases and the J gene lost 0 bases, with 22 bases spanning the gap. Germline CDR1 and CDR2: SEHNR and FQNEAQ (reference sequence). The CDR3 totals 18 residues. CDR3 in DNA: TGTGCCAGCAGCCTAGGGACAAGGGGAGGCCGGTCTAACTATGGCTACACCTTC. Translated: CASSLGTRGGRSNYGYTF.

The CDR3 DNA is TGTGCCAGCAGTGACAGAACCTACGAGCAGTACTTC. Translation gives CASSDRTYEQYF. The chain joins TRBV2 to TRBJ2-7, with unresolved D. Per germline, CDR1 SNHLY and CDR2 FYNNEI. The CDR3 consists of 12 residues. The V end was cut by 3 bases, the J end by 2 bases, with 5 bases between.

The V and J genes are TRBV6-4 and TRBJ2-3; 12 nucleotides line up with TRBD2. Germline V gene data show CDR1 as MRHNA and CDR2 as SNTAGT. The CDR3 has 16 residues. Trimming took 3 bases from V and 5 from J; bases not matched to a gene: 6. The CDR3 DNA reads TGTGCCAGCAGTGAGTCTAGCGGGGGGGTGGAAGATACGCAGTATTTT. Encoded protein: CASSESSGGVEDTQYF.

The rearrangement joins TRBV30 to TRBJ1-5; no clear D gene. Trimming took off 0 bases at V and 4 bases at J, with 10 bases between the two ends. The CDR3 sequence is 14 residues long. CDR1 and CDR2 from the germline V gene are GTSNPN and SVGIG (reference sequence). The CDR3 nucleotides are TGTGCCTGGAGTGTACGACTGATTAATCAGCCCCAGCATTTT. This translates into CAWSVRLINQPQHF.

V is TRBV2 and J is TRBJ2-1; 8 bases are shared with TRBD1. CDR3 length equals 14 residues. Trimming cost V 8 bases and J 5 bases; bases outside gene matches: 8. The V gene's germline CDR1 is SNHLY and CDR2 FYNNEI. In DNA form, the CDR3 reads TGTGCCAGCTATGACAGGGGTGCGGACAATGAGCAGTTCTTC. Residues: CASYDRGADNEQFF.

The J gene is TRBJ2-7, the V gene TRBV10-3, with 9 bases that match TRBD1. This CDR3 has 14 amino acids. Germline V gene sequence: CDR1 ENHRY, CDR2 SYGVKD. Losses at the gene ends were 8 bases for V and 2 bases for J; bases not matched to a gene: 7. CDR3 loop: CAISPGQGPYEQYF. CDR3 nucleotide sequence: TGTGCCATCTCTCCGGGACAGGGACCCTACGAGCAGTACTTC.

The V gene is TRBV7-9, the J gene TRBJ2-7; 7 bases agree with TRBD1. The germline gives CDR1 SEHNR, CDR2 FQNEAQ (reference sequence). The J segment lost 4 bases and the V segment lost 5 bases, leaving 14 bases of the junction unmatched. This CDR3 region has 16 residues. CDR3: CASSLPPEEGAYEQYF. The DNA for the CDR3 is TGTGCCAGCAGCCTACCCCCGGAAGAGGGGGCTTACGAGCAGTACTTC.

This chain links TRBV6-6 with TRBJ2-1; D not resolved. Germline V lookup: CDR1 MNHNY, CDR2 SVGAGI (reference sequence). The CDR3 loop spans 13 amino acids. V lost 0 bases to trimming and J lost 9 bases, with 9 bases between them. Here the CDR3 reads CASSYSLRGEQFF. The DNA for the CDR3 is TGTGCCAGCAGTTACTCGCTTCGCGGTGAGCAGTTCTTC.

The chain recombines TRBV7-2 with TRBJ2-3; D perhaps matches TRBD1 (5 bases). The germline CDR1 and CDR2 sequences are SGHTA and FQGNSA. V was cut by 4 bases and J by 5 bases, with 10 bases left in between. CDR3 size: 13 residues. CDR3 loop: CASSSRTIDTQYF. In DNA form, the CDR3 reads TGTGCCAGCAGCTCGAGGACAATAGATACGCAGTATTTT. Together with reference TRBV7-2 and TRBJ2-3, the CDR3 gives the full variable domain: GAGVSQSPSNKVTEKGKDVELRCDPISGHTALYWYRQSLGQGLEFLIYFQGNSAPDKSGLPSDRFSAERTGGSVSTLTIQRTQQEDSAVYLCASSSRTIDTQYFGPGTRLTVL.

The chain has TRBV28 and TRBJ1-4; perhaps TRBD1 as D (5 bases). CDR3 length: 16 residues. Germline V gene sequence: CDR1 MDHEN, CDR2 SYDVKM. The ends were cut back, 8 bases at V and 5 bases at J, with 21 bases in the middle. The CDR3 loop is CASLSQWRGPNEKLFF. The CDR3 DNA is TGTGCCAGCCTCTCCCAATGGCGGGGCCCGAATGAAAAACTGTTTTTT.

This chain links TRBV29-1 with TRBJ1-1; 7 bases map to TRBD1. The CDR3 has 14 amino acids. V lost 4 bases, J lost 4 bases, and 9 bases stayed unmatched. Germline CDR1 reads SQVTM; CDR2 reads ANQGSEA. The CDR3 reads CSVVAGSGGTEAFF. In DNA form, the CDR3 reads TGCAGCGTTGTGGCTGGCTCAGGGGGCACTGAAGCTTTCTTT. The full variable domain, with the rest looked up from reference TRBV29-1 and TRBJ1-1, is SAVISQKPSRDICQRGTSLTIQCQVDSQVTMMFWYRQQPGQSLTLIATANQGSEATYESGFVIDKFPISRPNLTFSTLTVSNMSPEDSSIYLCSVVAGSGGTEAFFGQGTRLTVV.

The chain couples TRBV27 to TRBJ1-5, with D possibly being TRBD1 (6 bases). The V end lost 6 bases, the J end lost 1 base, and 13 bases lay between the germline ends. The CDR3 totals 15 residues. CDR1 is MNHEY, CDR2 SMNVEV, per germline (reference sequence). The CDR3 is CASRPDRTSNQPQHF. The CDR3 nucleotides are TGTGCCAGCAGACCTGACAGGACAAGCAATCAGCCCCAGCATTTT.

With respect to this clone: The same CDR3 can be traced to other DNA sequences in this sample. This chain connects TRBV5-1 to TRBJ1-1; weak D call: TRBD1 (6 bases). CDR1 SGHRS and CDR2 YFSETQ come from the germline V gene. The germline V and J ends were trimmed by 1 base and 1 base, with 8 bases remaining between them. The CDR3 consists of 14 residues. DNA of the CDR3: TGCGCCAGCAGCTTGTTACAGGGGAACACTGAAGCTTTCTTT. This codes for CASSLLQGNTEAFF.

The chain joins TRBV5-4 to TRBJ2-1; D not resolved. CDR3 size: 15 residues. CDR1 and CDR2 from the germline V gene are SGHNT and YYREEE (reference sequence). The V end was cut by 0 bases, the J end by 10 bases, with 17 bases between. CDR3 region: CASSLGQDRPLEQFF. The CDR3 bases are TGTGCCAGCAGCTTGGGCCAGGATAGACCACTCGAGCAGTTCTTC.

The V call is TRBV18, the J call TRBJ2-1, with D maybe TRBD1 (5 bases). V lost 5 bases, J lost 6 bases, and 14 bases lay in between. In germline, CDR1 is KGHSH, CDR2 LQKENI. This CDR3 is 14 amino acids long. The CDR3 here is CASSGQGLGNEQFF. As DNA, the CDR3 is TGTGCCAGCTCAGGTCAGGGCCTGGGCAATGAGCAGTTCTTC. Full variable domain (missing parts from reference TRBV18 and TRBJ2-1): NAGVMQNPRHLVRRRGQEARLRCSPMKGHSHVYWYRQLPEEGLKFMVYLQKENIIDESGMPKERFSAEFPKEGPSILRIQQVVRGDSAAYFCASSGQGLGNEQFFGPGTRLTVL.

This chain uses TRBV11-3 with TRBJ2-7; D not resolved. The germline V and J ends were trimmed by 3 bases and 6 bases, with 12 bases remaining between them. The CDR3 runs to 13 residues. CDR1 is SGHNT and CDR2 is YENEEA in the germline V gene. CDR3 region: CASSFSDVAEQYF. The DNA for the CDR3 is TGTGCCAGCAGCTTCTCCGACGTAGCCGAGCAGTACTTC.

This clone showed up just once. The V call is TRBV9, the J call TRBJ2-1; 10 bases fit TRBD2. The CDR3 runs 14 residues. Germline CDR1 is SGDLS and CDR2 is YYNGEE. V lost 3 bases to trimming and J lost 4 bases; unmatched junction nucleotides: 1. The CDR3 region has the DNA TGTGCCAGCAGCGCAGCGGGAGGGTACAATGAGCAGTTCTTC. It specifies CASSAAGGYNEQFF.

The rearrangement links TRBV6-5 to TRBJ2-7; D remains ambiguous. Trimming removed 0 bases from V and 6 bases from J, with 15 bases in between. The CDR3 has 15 amino acids. Germline CDR1 is MNHEY and CDR2 is SVGAGI. The CDR3 region has the DNA TGTGCCAGCAGTTACTCCCCCAGGTGGCTCGGCGAGCAGTACTTC. This translates into CASSYSPRWLGEQYF.

This clone was detected only a few times. The gene calls are TRBV27 and TRBJ2-7, with 7 bases aligning to TRBD2. Germline V gene lookup returns CDR1 MNHEY and CDR2 SMNVEV (reference sequence). The CDR3 has 15 residues. V lost 1 base to trimming and J lost 2 bases; unmatched junction nucleotides: 5. CDR3: CASSLWGGGPYEQYF. The DNA of the CDR3 is TGTGCCAGCAGTTTATGGGGGGGTGGACCCTACGAGCAGTACTTC.

The genes are TRBV25-1 and TRBJ1-1; D is undetermined. The CDR3 length is 15 residues. Germline V lookup: CDR1 MGHDK, CDR2 SYGVNS. V gave up 6 bases and J gave up 0 bases, with 14 bases separating them. CDR3 residues: CASSAPAGMNTEAFF. CDR3 sequence (DNA): TGTGCCAGCAGCGCACCGGCGGGAATGAACACTGAAGCTTTCTTT.

V gene TRBV5-1 combines with J gene TRBJ2-7; possibly TRBD2 for D (6 bases). The CDR3 runs to 15 residues. Germline-derived CDR1 and CDR2 are SGHRS and YFSETQ. V shed 0 bases and J shed 1 base, with 11 bases lying between them. The CDR3 protein is CASSLELGSSYEQYF. The CDR3 region has the DNA TGCGCCAGCAGCTTGGAACTCGGGAGTTCCTACGAGCAGTACTTC.

CDR3 in amino acids: CASSERGWGNQPQHF. The CDR3 DNA reads as TGTGCCAGCAGTGAGAGAGGGTGGGGTAATCAGCCCCAGCATTTT. The chain links TRBV6-1 to TRBJ1-5; D unresolved. Germline V CDR1 and CDR2: MNHNS, SASEGT. This CDR3 is 15 amino acids long. Between the trimmed V and J ends, which lost 3 bases and 4 bases, there was a span of 13 bases.

This clone has more than one count but fewer than ten. V is TRBV18 and J is TRBJ1-4, with 7 bases identical to TRBD1. This CDR3 region has 15 residues. The germline gives CDR1 KGHSH, CDR2 LQKENI. J was trimmed by 2 bases and V by 6 bases; bases with no gene match: 6. Written as DNA, the CDR3 is TGTGCCAGCTCTCTCACGGGACAGACTAATGAAAAACTGTTTTTT. It is translated as CASSLTGQTNEKLFF. The full variable domain, with the rest looked up from reference TRBV18 and TRBJ1-4, is NAGVMQNPRHLVRRRGQEARLRCSPMKGHSHVYWYRQLPEEGLKFMVYLQKENIIDESGMPKERFSAEFPKEGPSILRIQQVVRGDSAAYFCASSLTGQTNEKLFFGSGTQLSVL.

The V call is TRBV6-1, the J call TRBJ1-4, with a possible D match to TRBD1 (5 bases). Germline V gives CDR1 MNHNS, CDR2 SASEGT. Trimming cost V 2 bases and J 6 bases, with 13 bases left between them. The CDR3 has 15 residues. Here the CDR3 reads CASSESTARYEKLFF. As DNA, the CDR3 is TGTGCCAGCAGTGAATCGACAGCGAGGTATGAAAAACTGTTTTTT.

The chain recombines TRBV10-1 with TRBJ2-1; 16 nucleotides match TRBD2. The J segment lost 8 bases and the V segment lost 6 bases, leaving 4 bases of the junction unmatched. From germline, CDR1 is WNHNN and CDR2 SYGVQD (reference sequence). There are 15 residues in the CDR3. The CDR3 bases are TGCGCCAGCAGCGTCGGGACTAGCGGGAGGGATGAGCAGTTCTTC. Protein sequence: CASSVGTSGRDEQFF.

This chain links TRBV5-4 with TRBJ2-1; 8 bases match TRBD1. Per the germline V gene, CDR1 is SGHNT and CDR2 is YYREEE (reference sequence). This CDR3 has 15 amino acids. V gave up 5 bases and J gave up 5 bases; unmatched junction bases: 9. The CDR3 protein is CASRDGTGINNEQFF. Written as DNA, the CDR3 is TGTGCCAGCAGGGATGGGACAGGAATAAACAATGAGCAGTTCTTC.